This is a list of T cell receptor beta chains from one sample in a study of blood T cells in healthy people across ages. One entry per CDR3 protein, called by TCRdb with MiXCR from the 5' RACE reads. The sample yields some 640,000 distinct CDR3 sequences, roughly 31% seen once. The material sequenced was blood. The receptors were sampled from a woman over 75 in good health. The CDR3 runs from the conserved cysteine through the conserved F or W. A D gene is named only where the DNA matches it firmly. Only some rows state a clone size, as once, few, many or a class for expanded clones.

j_call,clone_size,v_call,d_call,cdr3_aa,cdr3_nt
TRBJ2-5,many,TRBV5-4,NA,CASSLDRLQETQYF,TGTGCCAGCAGCTTGGATAGGCTCCAAGAGACCCAGTACTTC
TRBJ2-1,many,TRBV9,NA,CASSRGTVSYNEQFF,TGTGCCAGCAGCCGCGGGACAGTTTCCTACAATGAGCAGTTCTTC
TRBJ2-7,many,TRBV28,NA,CASSLGGSDEQYF,TGTGCCAGCAGCCTGGGGGGAAGCGACGAGCAGTACTTC
TRBJ2-7,many,TRBV4-3,TRBD2,CASSAGTSGGVYNEQYF,TGCGCCAGCAGCGCCGGGACTAGCGGGGGGGTCTACAATGAGCAGTACTTC
TRBJ1-1,NA,TRBV20-1,NA,CSAERRAVRNTEAFF,TGCAGTGCGGAGAGAAGGGCCGTTAGGAACACTGAAGCTTTCTTT
TRBJ1-1,many,TRBV11-2,NA,CASSSPGGFMNTEAFF,TGTGCCAGCAGCTCACCCGGGGGGTTTATGAACACTGAAGCTTTCTTT
TRBJ2-7,NA,TRBV20-1,TRBD1,CSAWGRGPYEQYF,TGCAGTGCTTGGGGCAGGGGGCCTTACGAGCAGTACTTC
TRBJ1-6,NA,TRBV20-1,TRBD1,CSARRDRGGNSPLHF,TGCAGTGCGCGACGGGACAGGGGTGGGAATTCACCCCTCCACTTT
TRBJ1-6,once,TRBV6-1,NA,CASSVRQTGNSPLHF,TGTGCCAGCAGTGTACGACAGACAGGAAATTCACCCCTCCACTTT
TRBJ2-3,NA,TRBV20-1,TRBD2,CSARDRGRLAGRTDTQYF,TGCAGTGCTAGAGATCGGGGTAGACTAGCGGGCCGCACAGATACGCAGTATTTT
TRBJ2-4,many,TRBV20-1,NA,CSAKVRLAKNIQYF,TGCAGTGCTAAAGTTCGGTTAGCCAAAAACATTCAGTACTTC
TRBJ2-7,many,TRBV6-1,NA,CASKESLASYEQYF,TGTGCCAGCAAAGAATCCCTAGCCTCCTACGAGCAGTACTTC
TRBJ2-1,many,TRBV11-3,TRBD2,CASSLRTSGLRDEQFF,TGTGCCAGCAGCTTGAGGACTAGCGGTCTTCGTGATGAGCAGTTCTTC
TRBJ1-1,NA,TRBV7-9,NA,CASSLSGVPPEAFF,TGTGCCAGCAGCTTATCGGGGGTCCCCCCTGAAGCTTTCTTT
TRBJ2-1,many,TRBV29-1,NA,CSVTQGTGRNEQFF,TGCAGCGTTACGCAGGGCACAGGTAGGAATGAGCAGTTCTTC
TRBJ2-3,many,TRBV18,NA,CASSPPSGPRTDTQYF,TGTGCCAGCTCACCACCGTCCGGACCCCGCACAGATACGCAGTATTTT
TRBJ1-2,many,TRBV27,NA,CASSPSGGNYGYTF,TGTGCCAGCAGTCCCTCAGGAGGGAACTATGGCTACACCTTC
TRBJ2-2,NA,TRBV9,TRBD2,CASSVSSGGQNTGELFF,TGTGCCAGCAGCGTATCTAGCGGGGGGCAGAACACCGGGGAGCTGTTTTTT
TRBJ2-3,many,TRBV10-3,TRBD1,CAIRTQGAIGRDTQYF,TGTGCCATCAGGACTCAGGGGGCGATCGGTCGGGATACGCAGTATTTT
TRBJ1-2,NA,TRBV12-3/TRBV12-4,NA,CASRGTEQGNYGYTF,TGTGCCAGCAGGGGAACGGAACAGGGAAACTATGGCTACACCTTC
TRBJ2-1,NA,TRBV6-1,NA,CACRDGSSYEQFF,TGTGCCTGCAGGGACGGCAGCTCCTACGAGCAGTTCTTC
TRBJ2-5,many,TRBV6-1,NA,CASSESPWGAETQYF,TGTGCCAGCAGTGAATCGCCTTGGGGGGCAGAGACCCAGTACTTC
TRBJ2-1,few,TRBV7-2,NA,CASSWGSTRDEQFF,TGTGCCAGCAGCTGGGGATCGACGCGTGATGAGCAGTTCTTC
TRBJ2-7,NA,TRBV28,NA,CASSLAAVNEQYF,TGTGCCAGCAGTTTGGCAGCGGTTAATGAGCAGTACTTC
TRBJ2-5,NA,TRBV10-3,TRBD2,CAISSGGANEQYF,TGTGCCATCTCTAGCGGGGGGGCCAATGAGCAGTACTTC
TRBJ2-1,NA,TRBV20-1,TRBD2,CSARRLAMSSYNEQFF,TGCAGTGCTAGGAGACTAGCGATGAGCTCCTACAATGAGCAGTTCTTC
TRBJ1-5,few,TRBV19,TRBD1,CASRDRASQPQHF,TGTGCCAGTAGGGACAGGGCGTCTCAGCCCCAGCATTTT
TRBJ2-1,NA,TRBV12-3/TRBV12-4,NA,CASSLRGYEQFF,TGTGCCAGCAGTTTGAGGGGATATGAGCAGTTCTTC
TRBJ1-2,NA,TRBV6-5,NA,CGSSYPEGWGYTF,TGTGGCAGCAGTTACCCGGAGGGATGGGGCTACACCTTC
TRBJ2-3,many,TRBV7-7,TRBD2,CASSLLASGSTDTQYF,TGTGCCAGCAGCTTACTCGCTAGCGGGAGCACAGATACGCAGTATTTT
TRBJ1-3,NA,TRBV18,TRBD1,CASSPGQGAGGNTIYF,TGTGCCAGCTCACCGGGACAGGGGGCAGGTGGAAACACCATATATTTT
TRBJ2-5,many,TRBV5-6,TRBD1,CASSLPGQGTQETQYF,TGTGCCAGCAGCTTGCCCGGACAGGGGACCCAAGAGACCCAGTACTTC
TRBJ1-1,many,TRBV30,NA,CASRVINTEAFF,TGTGCGAGTCGGGTAATCAACACTGAAGCTTTCTTT
TRBJ2-7,NA,TRBV9,TRBD2,CASSRGGTMNEQYF,TGTGCCAGCAGCCGGGGGGGGACAATGAACGAGCAGTACTTC
TRBJ2-7,many,TRBV6-6,NA,CASSYDGGSSYEQYF,TGTGCCAGCAGTTACGACGGGGGCTCCTCCTACGAGCAGTACTTC
TRBJ2-5,many,TRBV5-1,TRBD2,CASSLEAAGVETQYF,TGCGCCAGCAGCTTGGAAGCAGCGGGGGTGGAGACCCAGTACTTC
TRBJ1-5,once,TRBV20-1,NA,CSAPSGTLNPPQHF,TGCAGTGCTCCATCCGGGACCCTCAATCCGCCCCAGCATTTT
TRBJ2-3,many,TRBV7-9,TRBD1,CASSLLDRGHNTDTQYF,TGTGCCAGCAGCCTACTAGACAGGGGACATAACACAGATACGCAGTATTTT
TRBJ1-2,NA,TRBV4-1,TRBD1,CASSLGTVTGGYYGYTF,TGCGCCAGCAGCCTAGGGACAGTTACCGGCGGTTACTATGGCTACACCTTC
TRBJ1-2,NA,TRBV6-1,NA,CAGSERGGYGYTF,TGTGCCGGCAGTGAAAGGGGGGGGTATGGCTACACCTTC
TRBJ1-2,many,TRBV29-1,NA,CSVGGIGLYGYTF,TGCAGCGTTGGGGGGATTGGTCTTTATGGCTACACCTTC
TRBJ2-3,many,TRBV9,NA,CASSSDIPSTDTQYF,TGTGCCAGCAGCTCTGACATACCTAGCACAGATACGCAGTATTTT
TRBJ1-2,many,TRBV7-2,NA,CASKFGGGQSGYTF,TGTGCCAGCAAATTCGGGGGCGGCCAAAGTGGCTACACCTTC
TRBJ2-3,NA,TRBV7-8,TRBD2,CASSLAHSAGNQYF,TGTGCCAGCAGCTTAGCTCATTCAGCGGGAAATCAGTATTTT
TRBJ2-7,few,TRBV29-1,NA,CSVERGPGNEQYF,TGCAGCGTTGAAAGGGGCCCCGGGAACGAGCAGTACTTC
TRBJ2-3,many,TRBV20-1,TRBD2,CSAKSGTSGGSSYF,TGCAGTGCAAAATCCGGGACTAGCGGGGGCTCCTCGTATTTT
TRBJ1-6,NA,TRBV27,NA,CASSPTLALISGNSPLHF,TGTGCCAGCAGTCCTACTCTTGCTTTAATTTCGGGTAATTCACCCCTCCACTTT
TRBJ2-1,many,TRBV6-6,NA,CASSPAGGEQFF,TGTGCCAGCAGTCCTGCTGGGGGGGAGCAGTTCTTC
TRBJ2-5,NA,TRBV15,TRBD1,CATSSGGTGRKQYF,TGTGCCACCAGTAGTGGGGGGACAGGGAGGAAGCAGTACTTC
TRBJ2-7,once,TRBV7-2,TRBD1,CASGRQGTGVSYEQYF,TGTGCCAGCGGGAGACAAGGGACAGGGGTATCCTACGAGCAGTACTTC